These 9 T cell receptor beta chains originate from one sample sequenced in a study of technical replicates of blood from several donors. Generated by immunoSEQ multiplex PCR, the TCRdb table keeps only in-frame clones and is missing some. Seen here are roughly 85,000 clones, 94% observed once, and the top ten hold 0.2% to 0.3%. Material for sequencing was T cells isolated from PBMCs. The origin of the receptors is a human donor in good health.

The V gene is TRBV6-4, the J gene TRBJ1-2; no definite D call. The V end lost 0 bases, the J end lost 7 bases, and 15 bases lay between the germline ends. The CDR3 totals 15 residues. In germline, CDR1 is MRHNA, CDR2 SNTAGT. The CDR3 DNA reads TGTGCCAGCAGTGACTCAATAAACCCCCCGCGTGGCTACACCTTC. Its protein is CASSDSINPPRGYTF.

The chain couples TRBV14 to TRBJ2-7; the match to TRBD1 covers 7 bases. Germline lookup yields CDR1 SGHDN and CDR2 FVKESK. V lost 3 bases, J lost 3 bases, and 14 bases stayed unmatched. CDR3 length: 17 residues. The CDR3 region is CASSHLISLTGNYEQYF. CDR3 nucleotides: TGTGCCAGCAGCCACCTAATTTCCTTGACAGGGAACTACGAGCAGTACTTC.

The CDR3 loop reads CASSSENEQYF. As DNA, the CDR3 is TGTGCCAGCAGCTCAGAAAACGAGCAGTACTTC. V usage is TRBV13 and J usage is TRBJ2-7; D is unclear. CDR3 length equals 11 residues. The V end was cut by 4 bases, the J end by 5 bases, with 6 bases between. The germline gives CDR1 PRHDT, CDR2 FYEKMQ (reference sequence).

This clone has only a few counts. The chain recombines TRBV19 with TRBJ1-1; tentative D call: TRBD1 (5 bases). V dropped 2 bases and J dropped 5 bases, with 12 bases sitting between them. The CDR3 loop spans 14 amino acids. Germline V lookup: CDR1 LNHDA, CDR2 SQIVND (reference sequence). CDR3 nucleotide sequence: TGTGCCAGTAGTATACCGACAGCAATAACTGAAGCTTTCTTT. The encoded protein is CASSIPTAITEAFF.

A remark on this clone: A junction boundary mismatches the germline segment, possibly from a read error. The V gene is TRBV4-1, the J gene TRBJ2-5; D might be TRBD2 (6 bases). This CDR3 contains 12 residues. Germline CDR1 and CDR2: MGHRA and YSYEKL. The CDR3 DNA follows: TGCGCCAGCAGCCCCCTCCCCGGGAGCCCTAACTTC. Translation: CASSPLPGSPNF.

The chain links TRBV19 to TRBJ2-7; TRBD2 might be the D (6 bases). CDR1 and CDR2 (germline): LNHDA, SQIVND (reference sequence). The V gene lost 6 bases and the J gene lost 3 bases, with 21 bases spanning the gap. This CDR3 comprises 16 residues. CDR3: CASSSLWGEGHYEQYF. DNA of the CDR3: TGTGCCAGTAGCTCTTTATGGGGGGAAGGCCACTACGAGCAGTACTTC. Based on the CDR3 plus reference TRBV19 and TRBJ2-7, the full variable domain is DGGITQSPKYLFRKEGQNVTLSCEQNLNHDAMYWYRQDPGQGLRLIYYSQIVNDFQKGDIAEGYSVSREKKESFPLTVTSAQKNPTAFYLCASSSLWGEGHYEQYFGPGTRLTVT.

This sequence joins TRBV11-3 and TRBJ2-5, with TRBD2 identical over 12 bases. The CDR3 length is 18 residues. The trim removed 5 bases at V and 2 bases at J, leaving 12 bases unmatched. Looked up from germline, CDR1 is SGHNT and CDR2 is YENEEA. The CDR3 protein is CASSPGLAGSSNQETQYF. The CDR3 region has the DNA TGTGCCAGCAGCCCAGGACTAGCGGGGAGCTCGAATCAAGAGACCCAGTACTTC.

The gene calls are TRBV5-4 and TRBJ1-4; 7 bases are a match to TRBD1. J gave up 8 bases and V 4 bases, and 8 bases lay outside the gene matches. This CDR3 region has 14 residues. The germline V gene has CDR1 SGHNT and CDR2 YYREEE (reference sequence). CDR3 protein: CASSRDREGEKLFF. CDR3 in DNA: TGTGCCAGCAGCCGAGACAGGGAAGGAGAAAAACTGTTTTTT.

The chain employs TRBV7-9 and TRBJ2-1, with D possibly being TRBD2 (6 bases). Trimming took off 6 bases at V and 5 bases at J, with 11 bases between the two ends. The CDR3 contains 13 residues. Germline loops: CDR1 SEHNR, CDR2 FQNEAQ (reference sequence). The CDR3 region is CASSLIADNEQFF. In DNA, the CDR3 is TGTGCCAGCAGTCTGATAGCGGACAATGAGCAGTTCTTC.